This TCR beta chain was recorded in a study of blood T cell repertoires in COVID-19. Across the study: The study drew acute and convalescent COVID-19 samples from the United States, Italy and Spain.

Germline loops: CDR1 MNHEY, CDR2 SVGAGI. The CDR3 has 12 amino acids. V lost 6 bases to trimming and J lost 6 bases, with 11 bases between them. TCRdb's table, derived via immunoSEQ multiplex PCR, lists solely in-frame clones and lacks some. Of under 150,000 clones listed, around 89% are singletons. The TCR was taken from a woman between 50 and 59 years old with acute or convalescent COVID-19. The sample comprised peripheral blood. The V and J genes are TRBV6-5 and TRBJ1-1; maybe TRBD1 (5 bases). The CDR3 loop reads CASRGLGAEAFF. The DNA of the CDR3 is TGTGCCAGCAGGGGGCTTGGGGCTGAAGCTTTCTTT.